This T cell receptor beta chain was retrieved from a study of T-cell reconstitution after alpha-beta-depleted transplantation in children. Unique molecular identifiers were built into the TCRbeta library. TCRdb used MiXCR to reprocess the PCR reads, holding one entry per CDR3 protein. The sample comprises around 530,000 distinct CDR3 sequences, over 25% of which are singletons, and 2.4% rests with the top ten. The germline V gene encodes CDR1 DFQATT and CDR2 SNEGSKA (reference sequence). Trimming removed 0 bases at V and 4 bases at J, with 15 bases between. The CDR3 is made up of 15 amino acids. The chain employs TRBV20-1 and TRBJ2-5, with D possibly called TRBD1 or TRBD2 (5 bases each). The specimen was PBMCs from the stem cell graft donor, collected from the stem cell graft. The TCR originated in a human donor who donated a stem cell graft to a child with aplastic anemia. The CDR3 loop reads CSARDSEGRRETQYF. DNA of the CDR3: TGCAGTGCTAGAGATTCTGAGGGGCGCCGAGAGACCCAGTACTTC.